This TCR beta chain was captured by sequencing in a study of T-cell reconstitution after alpha-beta-depleted transplantation in children. The CDR3 consists of 18 residues. Trimming pared 0 bases from V and 4 bases from J, leaving 20 bases between. CDR1 and CDR2 (germline): SGDLS, YYNGEE. Molecular barcoding with unique molecular identifiers was used for the TCRbeta library. TCRdb itself ran the PCR reads through MiXCR, one entry per CDR3 protein. The table shows more than 400,000 distinct CDR3 sequences, with approximately 41% occurring only once. This receptor was identified in a girl aged 2 to 9 with aplastic anemia, due to receive a stem cell transplant. The chain couples TRBV9 to TRBJ2-1; the D is unclear. This specimen was PBMCs, taken before TCRalphabeta/CD19-depleted stem cell transplant. The CDR3 nucleotides read TGTGCCAGCAGCGTAGTAGGCGGTTCTACCCCCGGGTACAATGAGCAGTTCTTC. Its protein product is CASSVVGGSTPGYNEQFF. Filled out from reference TRBV9 and TRBJ2-1, the complete variable domain reads DSGVTQTPKHLITATGQRVTLRCSPRSGDLSVYWYQQSLDQGLQFLIQYYNGEERAKGNILERFSAQQFPDLHSELNLSSLELGDSALYFCASSVVGGSTPGYNEQFFGPGTRLTVL.